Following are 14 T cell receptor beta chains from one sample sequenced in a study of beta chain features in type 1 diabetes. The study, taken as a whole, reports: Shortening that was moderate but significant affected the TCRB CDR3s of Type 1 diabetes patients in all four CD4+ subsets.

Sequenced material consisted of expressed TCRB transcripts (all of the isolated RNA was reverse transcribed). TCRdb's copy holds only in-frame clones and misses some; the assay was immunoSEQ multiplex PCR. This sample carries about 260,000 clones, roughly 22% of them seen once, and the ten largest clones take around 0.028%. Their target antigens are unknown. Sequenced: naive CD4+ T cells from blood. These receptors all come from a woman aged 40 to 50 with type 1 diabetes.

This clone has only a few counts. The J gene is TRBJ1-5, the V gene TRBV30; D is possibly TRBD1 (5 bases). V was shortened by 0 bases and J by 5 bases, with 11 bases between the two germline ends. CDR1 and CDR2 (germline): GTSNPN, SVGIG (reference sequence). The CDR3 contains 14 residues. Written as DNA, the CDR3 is TGTGCCTGGAGTGTTGGGACTGAAGATCAGCCCCAGCATTTT. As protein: CAWSVGTEDQPQHF.

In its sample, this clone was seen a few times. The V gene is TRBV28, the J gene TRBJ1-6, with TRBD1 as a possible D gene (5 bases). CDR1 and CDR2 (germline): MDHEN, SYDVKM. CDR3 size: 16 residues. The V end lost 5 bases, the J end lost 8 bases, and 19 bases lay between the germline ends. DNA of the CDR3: TGTGCCAGCAGTCCGATCTCCGGGACTGCCTATTCACCCCTCCACTTT. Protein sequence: CASSPISGTAYSPLHF.

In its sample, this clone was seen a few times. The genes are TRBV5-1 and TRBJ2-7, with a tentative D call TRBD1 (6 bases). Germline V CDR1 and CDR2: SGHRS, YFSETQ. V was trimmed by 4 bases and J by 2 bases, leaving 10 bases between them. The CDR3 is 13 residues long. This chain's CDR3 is CASSLRDTYEQYF. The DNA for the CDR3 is TGCGCCAGCAGCCTTCGGGACACCTACGAGCAGTACTTC.

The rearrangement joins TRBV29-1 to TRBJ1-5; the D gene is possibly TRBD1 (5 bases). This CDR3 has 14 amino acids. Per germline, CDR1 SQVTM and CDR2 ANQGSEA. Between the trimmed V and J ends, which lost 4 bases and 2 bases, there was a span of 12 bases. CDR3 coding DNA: TGCAGCGTTGTCGGGGGGTCGGGCAATCAGCCCCAGCATTTT. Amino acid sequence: CSVVGGSGNQPQHF.

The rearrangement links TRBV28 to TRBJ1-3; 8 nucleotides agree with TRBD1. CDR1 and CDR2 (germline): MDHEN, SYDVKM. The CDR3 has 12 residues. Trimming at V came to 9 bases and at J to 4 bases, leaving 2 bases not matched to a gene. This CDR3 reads CASTGGGNTIYF. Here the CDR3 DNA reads TGTGCCAGTACAGGGGGAGGAAACACCATATATTTT.

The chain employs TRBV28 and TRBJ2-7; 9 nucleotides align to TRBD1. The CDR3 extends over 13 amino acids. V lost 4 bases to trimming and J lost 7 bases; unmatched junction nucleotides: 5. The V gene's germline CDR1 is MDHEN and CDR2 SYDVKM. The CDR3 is CASSSQGAREQYF. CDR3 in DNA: TGTGCCAGCAGTTCACAGGGGGCAAGGGAGCAGTACTTC.

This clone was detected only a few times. CDR3 residues: CASSQVPTGVYGYTF. The CDR3 nucleotides are TGTGCCAGCAGCCAAGTCCCGACAGGAGTCTATGGCTACACCTTC. The V and J genes are TRBV4-2 and TRBJ1-2, with D possibly TRBD1 on 6 matching bases. V lost 1 base and J 4 bases, leaving 13 bases between the germline ends. This CDR3 has 15 amino acids. Germline-derived CDR1 and CDR2 are LGHNA and YNFKEQ.

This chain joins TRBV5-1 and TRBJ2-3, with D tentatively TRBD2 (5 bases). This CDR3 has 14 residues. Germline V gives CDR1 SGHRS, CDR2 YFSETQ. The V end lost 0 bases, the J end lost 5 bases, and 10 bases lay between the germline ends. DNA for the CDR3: TGCGCCAGCAGCTTGGGACTACAGAGAGATACGCAGTATTTT. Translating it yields CASSLGLQRDTQYF. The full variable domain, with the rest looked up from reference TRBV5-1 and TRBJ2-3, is KAGVTQTPRYLIKTRGQQVTLSCSPISGHRSVSWYQQTPGQGLQFLFEYFSETQRNKGNFPGRFSGRQFSNSRSEMNVSTLELGDSALYLCASSLGLQRDTQYFGPGTRLTVL.

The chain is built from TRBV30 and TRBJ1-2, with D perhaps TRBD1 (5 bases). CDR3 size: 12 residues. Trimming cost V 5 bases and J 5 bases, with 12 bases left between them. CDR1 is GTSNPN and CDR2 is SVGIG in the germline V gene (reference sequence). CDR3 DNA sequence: TGTGCCTGGGCCTTGGGGGGTTATGGCTACACCTTC. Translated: CAWALGGYGYTF.

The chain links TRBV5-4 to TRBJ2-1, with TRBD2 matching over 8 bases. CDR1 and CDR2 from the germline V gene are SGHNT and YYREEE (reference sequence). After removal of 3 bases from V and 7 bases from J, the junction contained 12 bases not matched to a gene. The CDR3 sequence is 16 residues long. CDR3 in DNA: TGTGCCAGCAGCTCCCCCACGATTAGCGGGAAAAATGAGCAGTTCTTC. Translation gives CASSSPTISGKNEQFF.

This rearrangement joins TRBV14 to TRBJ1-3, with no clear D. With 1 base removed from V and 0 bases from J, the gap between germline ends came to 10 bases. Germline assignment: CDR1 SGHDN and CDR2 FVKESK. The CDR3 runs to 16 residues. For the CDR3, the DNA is TGTGCCAGCAGCCAAGTATTGCGGCGCTCTGGAAACACCATATATTTT. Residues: CASSQVLRRSGNTIYF.

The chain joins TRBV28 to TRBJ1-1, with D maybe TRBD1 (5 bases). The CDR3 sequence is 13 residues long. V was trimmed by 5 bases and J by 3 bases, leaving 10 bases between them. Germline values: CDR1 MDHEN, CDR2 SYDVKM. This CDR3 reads CASSPPGYTEAFF. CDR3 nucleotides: TGTGCCAGCAGTCCCCCAGGGTACACTGAAGCTTTCTTT.

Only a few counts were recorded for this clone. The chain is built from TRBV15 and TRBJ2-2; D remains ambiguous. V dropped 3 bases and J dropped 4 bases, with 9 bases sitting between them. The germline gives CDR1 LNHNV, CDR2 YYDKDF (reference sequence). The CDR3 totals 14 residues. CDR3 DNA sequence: TGTGCCACCAGCAGTGCGACAACCACCGGGGAGCTGTTTTTT. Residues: CATSSATTTGELFF.

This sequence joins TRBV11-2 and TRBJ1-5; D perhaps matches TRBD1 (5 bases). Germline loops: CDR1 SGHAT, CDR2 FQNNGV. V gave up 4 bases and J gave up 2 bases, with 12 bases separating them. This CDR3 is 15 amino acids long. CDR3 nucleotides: TGTGCCAGCAGCTGGGGGGGTTCACGCAATCAGCCCCAGCATTTT. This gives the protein CASSWGGSRNQPQHF.